One sample yielded the 11 T cell receptor beta chains listed below, sequenced in a study of T cells in Graves' hyperthyroidism and ophthalmopathy. Template material for amplifying TCR beta CDR3 regions consisted of RNA transcripts. The TCR CDR3 was amplified in a first-round RT-PCR using the HTBI primer set. TCRdb analysed the multiplex PCR reads with MiXCR anew, one entry per CDR3 protein. The data hold 410,000 or so distinct CDR3 sequences, with approximately 15% observed a single time. The sequenced sample was blood. These receptors all come from a man aged 18 to 29 with Graves' ophthalmopathy.

This clonotype occurred many times. The V call is TRBV20-1, the J call TRBJ1-5; possibly TRBD1 for D (6 bases). This CDR3 region has 15 residues. Germline values: CDR1 DFQATT, CDR2 SNEGSKA (reference sequence). Trimming stripped 5 bases from V and 1 base from J, with 15 bases between. The CDR3 sequence is CSAGGLVMSNQPQHF. The CDR3 DNA sequence: TGCAGTGCTGGGGGGCTTGTTATGAGCAATCAGCCCCAGCATTTT.

This clonotype was recorded at least ten times. The chain joins TRBV6-2 or TRBV6-3 to TRBJ2-3, with 9 nucleotides matching TRBD2. Trimming cost V 1 base and J 0 bases; bases outside gene matches: 14. The germline gives CDR1 MNHEY, CDR2 SVGEGT. The CDR3 runs to 20 residues. CDR3 sequence (DNA): TGTGCCAGCAGTTACTGGCCAGAGCTTCCTAGCGGGAATAGCACAGATACGCAGTATTTT. This encodes CASSYWPELPSGNSTDTQYF.

There are many counts of this clonotype. This chain uses TRBV11-2 with TRBJ2-3; tentative D call: TRBD1 (5 bases). This CDR3 is 14 amino acids long. V was shortened by 1 base and J by 2 bases, with 7 bases between the two germline ends. CDR1 is SGHAT, CDR2 FQNNGV, per germline. CDR3 DNA sequence: TGTGCCAGCAGCTTAGGACAGTTCACAGATACGCAGTATTTT. Translated, it gives CASSLGQFTDTQYF.

Note on this clonotype: At one of its ends the junction is not consistent with the germline gene, which may arise from a read error. The chain couples TRBV4-1 to TRBJ2-6; D ambiguous. The CDR3 contains 16 residues. CDR1 is MGHRA, CDR2 YSYEKL, per germline. The CDR3 sequence is CASSQRTVSGANVLTF. The DNA of the CDR3 is TGTGCCAGCAGCCAAAGGACGGTCTCTGGGGCCAACGTCCTGACTTTC.

This clonotype showed up many times. This sequence joins TRBV6-1 and TRBJ1-1; a possible D gene is TRBD1 (5 bases). The V end was cut by 6 bases, the J end by 1 base, with 15 bases between. The CDR3 contains 15 residues. Germline V gives CDR1 MNHNS, CDR2 SASEGT. CDR3 bases: TGTGCCAGCAGGGGTTCCCAAGGACAGAACACTGAAGCTTTCTTT. Encoded protein: CASRGSQGQNTEAFF.

This clonotype was seen more than once but under ten times. The chain uses TRBV5-5 and TRBJ1-3, with 9 bases aligning to TRBD1. The germline V gene has CDR1 SGHKS and CDR2 YYEKEE (reference sequence). The CDR3 has 16 amino acids. V shed 6 bases and J 4 bases; nucleotides not matched to a gene: 11. Here the CDR3 reads CASTELKQGAGNTIYF. DNA of the CDR3: TGTGCCAGCACTGAACTTAAACAGGGGGCCGGAAACACCATATATTTT.

There are a few counts of this clonotype. This sequence joins TRBV5-1 and TRBJ1-6; possible D gene TRBD1, 6 bases. The CDR3 has 15 amino acids. CDR1 and CDR2 (germline): SGHRS, YFSETQ. Trimming stripped 2 bases from V and 7 bases from J, with 13 bases between. CDR3 amino acids: CASSFGGADNSPLHF. The CDR3 DNA sequence: TGCGCCAGCAGCTTTGGGGGGGCCGACAATTCACCCCTCCACTTT.

This clonotype occurred many times. The rearrangement joins TRBV7-3 to TRBJ2-3; D gene uncertain. From germline, CDR1 is SGHTA and CDR2 FQGTGA. This CDR3 spans 16 amino acids. Trimming stripped 5 bases from V and 4 bases from J, with 19 bases between. The CDR3 DNA reads as TGTGCCAGCAGCAGAACTGCTTGGTCTGTTCCAGATACGCAGTATTTT. It encodes CASSRTAWSVPDTQYF.

The chain uses TRBV19 and TRBJ1-5, with unresolved D. CDR1 is LNHDA and CDR2 is SQIVND in the germline V gene (reference sequence). CDR3 size: 13 residues. Trimming left V 5 bases short and J 6 bases short, with 11 bases between. Here the CDR3 DNA reads TGTGCCAGTAGTCTGGATTTAAGTCAGCCCCAGCATTTT. The encoded protein is CASSLDLSQPQHF.

This clonotype was detected many times. Relative to the germline gene, one junction end is altered; a read error may explain this. The V call is TRBV6-1, the J call TRBJ2-3; 7 bases line up with TRBD1. There are 15 residues in the CDR3. Germline V lookup: CDR1 MNHNS, CDR2 SASEGT. The CDR3 loop reads CDSSPNRGVTDTQYF. The CDR3 DNA is TGTGACAGCAGTCCGAACAGGGGAGTCACAGATACGCAGTATTTT.

There are a few counts of this clonotype. This sequence joins TRBV12-3 or TRBV12-4 and TRBJ2-7, with D uncertain. V lost 7 bases, J lost 2 bases, and 12 bases lay in between. The CDR3 runs to 13 residues. CDR3 nucleotides: TGTGCCAGCACCCCGACCATACCCTACGAGCAGTACTTC. Translating gives CASTPTIPYEQYF.